One T cell receptor beta chain is described in this entry. Antigen unknown. The data derive from a study of T cell repertoires in cytomegalovirus infection. At the level of the study: Well-studied HLA-B-restricted epitopes and recently identified HLA-C-restricted epitopes of CMV were both used in the study.

The CDR3 spans 15 residues. Germline V gene sequence: CDR1 MNHNY, CDR2 SVGAGI (reference sequence). Between the trimmed V and J ends, which lost 5 bases and 3 bases, there was a span of 16 bases. MiXCR, run by TCRdb on the reads, gives a single entry per CDR3 protein. This table holds approximately 990,000 distinct CDR3 sequences, approximately 30% found once. Study findings and constraints: It was HLA-C-restricted CMV-specific TCR beta clonotypes that dominated the response ex vivo.

This clonotype was obtained from a human donor in good health (CMV status not recorded). Some clones in this sample may be carry-over from other donors' samples. Specimen: cultured CD8+ T cells from PBMCs, collected from culture after CMV antigen stimulation. The V call is TRBV6-6, the J call TRBJ1-1; no firm D call. CDR3 loop: CASSEIYLEDTEAFF. In nucleotides, the CDR3 is TGTGCCAGCAGTGAAATCTATCTGGAGGACACTGAAGCTTTCTTT.